This TCR beta chain came from a study of T cell changes during pregnancy in multiple sclerosis. CDR3 length: 14 residues. Germline assignment: CDR1 LNHNV and CDR2 YYDKDF (reference sequence). The germline V and J ends were trimmed by 6 bases and 5 bases, with 16 bases remaining between them. The table came from immunoSEQ multiplex PCR; TCRdb's copy has only in-frame clones and leaves some out. The data hold 20,000 to 25,000 clones, with more than 70% observed a single time. The clonotype originates from a female donor with multiple sclerosis, enrolled in a pregnancy study. This sample comprised CD8+ T cells from peripheral blood mononuclear cells, obtained before pregnancy. The chain employs TRBV15 and TRBJ2-5; possibly TRBD2 for D (6 bases). This CDR3 reads CATREGEVMETQYF. The CDR3, as DNA: TGTGCCACCAGGGAGGGCGAGGTAATGGAGACCCAGTACTTC.